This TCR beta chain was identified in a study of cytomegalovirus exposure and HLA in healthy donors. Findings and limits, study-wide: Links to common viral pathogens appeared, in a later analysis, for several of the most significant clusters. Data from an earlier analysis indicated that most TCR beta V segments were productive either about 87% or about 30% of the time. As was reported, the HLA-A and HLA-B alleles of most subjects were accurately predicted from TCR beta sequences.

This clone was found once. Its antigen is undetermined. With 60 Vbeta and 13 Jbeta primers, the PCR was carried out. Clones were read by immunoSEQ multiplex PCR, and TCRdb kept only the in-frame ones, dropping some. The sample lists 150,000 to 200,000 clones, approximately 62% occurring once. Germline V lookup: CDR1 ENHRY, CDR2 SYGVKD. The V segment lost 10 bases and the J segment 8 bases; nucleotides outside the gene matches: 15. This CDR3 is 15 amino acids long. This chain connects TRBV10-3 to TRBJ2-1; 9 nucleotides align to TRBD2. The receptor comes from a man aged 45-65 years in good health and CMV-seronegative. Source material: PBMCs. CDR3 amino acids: CAKERGGGGPDEQFF. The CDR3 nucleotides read TGTGCCAAAGAAAGGGGCGGGGGGGGGCCGGATGAGCAGTTCTTC.